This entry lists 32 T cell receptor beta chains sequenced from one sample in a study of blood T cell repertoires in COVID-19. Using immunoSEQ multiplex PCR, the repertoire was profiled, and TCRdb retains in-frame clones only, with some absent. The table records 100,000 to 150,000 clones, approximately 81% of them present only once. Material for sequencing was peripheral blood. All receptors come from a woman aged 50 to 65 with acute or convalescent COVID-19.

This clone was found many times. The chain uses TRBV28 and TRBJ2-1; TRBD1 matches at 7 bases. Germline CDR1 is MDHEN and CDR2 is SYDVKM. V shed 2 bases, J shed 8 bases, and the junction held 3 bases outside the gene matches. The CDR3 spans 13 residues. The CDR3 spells CASSLDQGDEQFF. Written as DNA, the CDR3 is TGTGCCAGCAGTTTAGATCAGGGGGATGAGCAGTTCTTC.

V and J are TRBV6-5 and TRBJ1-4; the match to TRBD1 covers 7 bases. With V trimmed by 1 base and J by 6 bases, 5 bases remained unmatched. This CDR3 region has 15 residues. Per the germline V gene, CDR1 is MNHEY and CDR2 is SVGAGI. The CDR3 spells CASSYLQGRHEKLFF. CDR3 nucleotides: TGTGCCAGCAGTTACTTACAGGGGCGGCATGAAAAACTGTTTTTT.

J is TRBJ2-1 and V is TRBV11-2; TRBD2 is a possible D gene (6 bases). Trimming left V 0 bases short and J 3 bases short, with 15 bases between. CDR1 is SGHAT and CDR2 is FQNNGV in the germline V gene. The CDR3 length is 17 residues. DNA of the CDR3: TGTGCCAGCAGCTTAGAGCGGGGCGGGAAAGTCTACAATGAGCAGTTCTTC. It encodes CASSLERGGKVYNEQFF. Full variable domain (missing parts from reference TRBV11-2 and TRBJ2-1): EAGVAQSPRYKIIEKRQSVAFWCNPISGHATLYWYQQILGQGPKLLIQFQNNGVVDDSQLPKDRFSAERLKGVDSTLKIQPAKLEDSAVYLCASSLERGGKVYNEQFFGPGTRLTVL.

The CDR3: CASSERGSAINQPQHF. The CDR3 DNA sequence: TGTGCCAGCAGTGAAAGGGGGTCAGCGATCAATCAGCCCCAGCATTTT. V is TRBV6-1 and J is TRBJ1-5, with D possibly TRBD1 on 6 matching bases. Germline CDR1 is MNHNS and CDR2 is SASEGT. Trimming cost V 2 bases and J 3 bases, with 14 bases left between them. The CDR3 covers 16 residues.

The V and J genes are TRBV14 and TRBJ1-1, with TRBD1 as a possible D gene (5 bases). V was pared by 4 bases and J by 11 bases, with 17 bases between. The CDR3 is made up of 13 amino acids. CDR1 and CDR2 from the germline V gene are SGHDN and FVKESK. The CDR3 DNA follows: TGTGCCAGCAGCCCCCCTGGGACTGGACGCGCTTTCTTT. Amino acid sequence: CASSPPGTGRAFF.

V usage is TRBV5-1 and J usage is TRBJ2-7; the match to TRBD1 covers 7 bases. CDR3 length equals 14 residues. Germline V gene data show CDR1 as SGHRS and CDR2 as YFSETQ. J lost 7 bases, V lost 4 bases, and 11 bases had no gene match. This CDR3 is CASSVDPGGYEQYF. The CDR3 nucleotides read TGCGCCAGCAGCGTAGACCCAGGGGGTTATGAGCAGTACTTC.

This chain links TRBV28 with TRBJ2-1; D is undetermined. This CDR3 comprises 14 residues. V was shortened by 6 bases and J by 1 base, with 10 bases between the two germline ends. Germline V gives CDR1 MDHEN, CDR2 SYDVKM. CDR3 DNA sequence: TGTGCCAGCAGCCGTAGCATTTCCTACAATGAGCAGTTCTTC. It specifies CASSRSISYNEQFF.

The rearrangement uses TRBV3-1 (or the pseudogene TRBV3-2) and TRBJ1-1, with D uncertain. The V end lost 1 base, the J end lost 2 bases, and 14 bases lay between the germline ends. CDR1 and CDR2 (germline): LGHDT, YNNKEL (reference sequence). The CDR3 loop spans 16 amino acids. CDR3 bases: TGTGCCAGCAGCCAAGTCGTTGGAGAACTTAACACTGAAGCTTTCTTT. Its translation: CASSQVVGELNTEAFF.

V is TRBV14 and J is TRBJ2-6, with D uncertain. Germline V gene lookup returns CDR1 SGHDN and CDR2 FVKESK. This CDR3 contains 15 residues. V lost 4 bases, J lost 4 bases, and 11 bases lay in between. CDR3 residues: CASSRAEPGANVLTF. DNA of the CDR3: TGTGCCAGCAGCCGTGCGGAGCCCGGGGCCAACGTCCTGACTTTC.

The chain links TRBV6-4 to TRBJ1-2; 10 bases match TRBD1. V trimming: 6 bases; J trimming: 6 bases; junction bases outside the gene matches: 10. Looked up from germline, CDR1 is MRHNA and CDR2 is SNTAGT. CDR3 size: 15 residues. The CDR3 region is CASRTGGARIDGYTF. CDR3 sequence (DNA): TGTGCCAGCAGGACAGGGGGCGCCCGGATAGATGGCTACACCTTC.

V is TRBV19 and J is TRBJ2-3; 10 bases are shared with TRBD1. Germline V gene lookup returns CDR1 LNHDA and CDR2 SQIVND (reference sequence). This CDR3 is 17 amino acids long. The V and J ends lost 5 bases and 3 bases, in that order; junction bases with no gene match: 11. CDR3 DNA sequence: TGTGCCAGTAGTCCCCGGGACAGGGGAGGATTAACAGATACGCAGTATTTT. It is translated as CASSPRDRGGLTDTQYF.

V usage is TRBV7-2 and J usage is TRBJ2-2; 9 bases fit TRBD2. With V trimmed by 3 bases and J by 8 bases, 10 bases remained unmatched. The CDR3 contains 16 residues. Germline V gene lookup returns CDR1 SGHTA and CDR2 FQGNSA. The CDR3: CASSFRDSGRSGELFF. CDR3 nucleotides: TGTGCCAGCAGCTTTAGGGATAGCGGGAGATCAGGGGAGCTGTTTTTT.

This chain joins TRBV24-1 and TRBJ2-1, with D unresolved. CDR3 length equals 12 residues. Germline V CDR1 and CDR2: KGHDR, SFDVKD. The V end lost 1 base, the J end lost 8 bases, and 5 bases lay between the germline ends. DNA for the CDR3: TGTGCCACCAGTGATTTCTCCCATGAGCAGTTCTTC. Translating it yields CATSDFSHEQFF.

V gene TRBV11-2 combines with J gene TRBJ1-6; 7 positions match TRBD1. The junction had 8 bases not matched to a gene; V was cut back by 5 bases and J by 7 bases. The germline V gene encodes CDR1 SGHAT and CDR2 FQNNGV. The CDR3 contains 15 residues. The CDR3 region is CASSPVTGSNSPLHF. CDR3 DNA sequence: TGTGCCAGCAGCCCCGTGACAGGGTCGAATTCACCCCTCCACTTT.

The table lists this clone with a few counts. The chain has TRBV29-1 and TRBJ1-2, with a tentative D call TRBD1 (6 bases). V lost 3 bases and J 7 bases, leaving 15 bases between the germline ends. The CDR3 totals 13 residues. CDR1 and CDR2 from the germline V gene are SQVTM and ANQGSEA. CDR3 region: CSVDTDSPSGYTF. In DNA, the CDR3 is TGCAGCGTTGATACGGACAGCCCATCTGGCTACACCTTC.

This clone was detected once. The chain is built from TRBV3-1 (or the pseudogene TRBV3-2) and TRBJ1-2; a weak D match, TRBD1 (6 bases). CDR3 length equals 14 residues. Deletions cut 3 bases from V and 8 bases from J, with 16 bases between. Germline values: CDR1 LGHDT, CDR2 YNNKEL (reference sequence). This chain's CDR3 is CASSQSTGFGGYTF. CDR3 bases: TGTGCCAGCAGCCAGTCCACAGGGTTTGGGGGCTACACCTTC.

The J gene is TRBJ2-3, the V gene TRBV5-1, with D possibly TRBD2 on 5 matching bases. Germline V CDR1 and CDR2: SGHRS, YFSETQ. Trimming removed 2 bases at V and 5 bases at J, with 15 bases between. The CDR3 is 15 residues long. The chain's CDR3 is CASSFVTGGGDTQYF. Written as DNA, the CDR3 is TGCGCCAGCAGCTTCGTAACCGGCGGAGGAGATACGCAGTATTTT.

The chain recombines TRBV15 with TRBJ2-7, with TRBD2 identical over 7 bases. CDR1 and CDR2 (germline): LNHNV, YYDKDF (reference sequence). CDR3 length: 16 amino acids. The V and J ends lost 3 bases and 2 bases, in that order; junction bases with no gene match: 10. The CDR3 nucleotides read TGTGCCACCAGCAGGGAGGGACTACCTTCCCCCTACGAGCAGTACTTC. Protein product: CATSREGLPSPYEQYF.

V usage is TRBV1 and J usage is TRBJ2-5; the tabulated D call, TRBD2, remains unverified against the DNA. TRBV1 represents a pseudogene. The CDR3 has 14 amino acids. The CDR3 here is CTAAGRGRKKTQYF. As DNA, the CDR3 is TGCACAGCAGCCGGGCGGGGGCGAAAAAAGACCCAGTACTTC.

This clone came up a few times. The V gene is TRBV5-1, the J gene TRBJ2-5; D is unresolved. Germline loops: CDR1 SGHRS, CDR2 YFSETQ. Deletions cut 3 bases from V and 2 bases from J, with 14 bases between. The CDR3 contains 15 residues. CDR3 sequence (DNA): TGCGCCAGCAGCTCCTTTCGGCGGAATCAAGAGACCCAGTACTTC. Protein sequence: CASSSFRRNQETQYF.

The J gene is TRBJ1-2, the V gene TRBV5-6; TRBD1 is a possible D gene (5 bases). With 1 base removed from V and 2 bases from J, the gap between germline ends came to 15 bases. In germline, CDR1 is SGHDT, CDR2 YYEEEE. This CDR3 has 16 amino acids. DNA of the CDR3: TGTGCCAGCAGCTTGTGGGGCAGGGCGCAAAACTATGGCTACACCTTC. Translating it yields CASSLWGRAQNYGYTF.

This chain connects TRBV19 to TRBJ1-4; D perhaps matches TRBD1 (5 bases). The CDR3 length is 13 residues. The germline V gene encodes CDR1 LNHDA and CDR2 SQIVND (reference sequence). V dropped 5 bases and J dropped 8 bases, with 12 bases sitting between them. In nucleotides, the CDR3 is TGTGCCAGTAGTTGGGGGGTCGGGGAAAAACTGTTTTTT. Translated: CASSWGVGEKLFF. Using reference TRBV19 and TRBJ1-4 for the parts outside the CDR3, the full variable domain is DGGITQSPKYLFRKEGQNVTLSCEQNLNHDAMYWYRQDPGQGLRLIYYSQIVNDFQKGDIAEGYSVSREKKESFPLTVTSAQKNPTAFYLCASSWGVGEKLFFGSGTQLSVL.

CDR3 amino acids: CASSFSVGHFEGYTF. CDR3 bases: TGTGCCAGCAGTTTTTCCGTTGGACATTTCGAGGGCTACACCTTC. This chain links TRBV27 with TRBJ1-2; possible D gene TRBD1, 5 bases. This CDR3 spans 15 amino acids. Trimming stripped 3 bases from V and 8 bases from J, with 19 bases between. The germline CDR1 and CDR2 sequences are MNHEY and SMNVEV (reference sequence).

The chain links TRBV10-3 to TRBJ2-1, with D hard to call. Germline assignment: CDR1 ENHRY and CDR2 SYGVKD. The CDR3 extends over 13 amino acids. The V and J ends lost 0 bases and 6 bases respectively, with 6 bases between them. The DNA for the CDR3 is TGTGCCATCAGTGAGTCTTACAGCAATGAGCAGTTCTTC. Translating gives CAISESYSNEQFF.

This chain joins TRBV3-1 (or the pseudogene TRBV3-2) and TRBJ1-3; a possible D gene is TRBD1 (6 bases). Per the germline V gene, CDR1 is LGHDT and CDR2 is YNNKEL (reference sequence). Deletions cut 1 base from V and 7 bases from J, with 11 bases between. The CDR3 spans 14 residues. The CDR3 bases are TGTGCCAGCAGCCAAGCACAGGGTGGGAACACCATATATTTT. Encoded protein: CASSQAQGGNTIYF.

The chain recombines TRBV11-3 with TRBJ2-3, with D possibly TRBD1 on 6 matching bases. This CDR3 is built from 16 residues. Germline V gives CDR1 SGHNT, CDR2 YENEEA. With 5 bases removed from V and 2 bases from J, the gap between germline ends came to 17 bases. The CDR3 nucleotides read TGTGCCAGCAGCGCCGGACAGTATCTAACCACAGATACGCAGTATTTT. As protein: CASSAGQYLTTDTQYF.

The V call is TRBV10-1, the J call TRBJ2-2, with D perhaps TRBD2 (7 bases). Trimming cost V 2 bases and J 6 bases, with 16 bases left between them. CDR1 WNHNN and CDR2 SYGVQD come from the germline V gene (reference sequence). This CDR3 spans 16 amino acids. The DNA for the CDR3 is TGCGCCAGCAGTGAGAAGGGGGGGGTACTATCCGGGGAGCTGTTTTTT. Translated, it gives CASSEKGGVLSGELFF.

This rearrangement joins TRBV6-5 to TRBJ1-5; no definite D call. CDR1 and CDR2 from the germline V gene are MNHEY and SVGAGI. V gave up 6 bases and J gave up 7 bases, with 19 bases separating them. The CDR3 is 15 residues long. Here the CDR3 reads CASRERSGFLQPQHF. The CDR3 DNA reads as TGTGCCAGCAGAGAGAGATCGGGGTTCTTACAGCCCCAGCATTTT.

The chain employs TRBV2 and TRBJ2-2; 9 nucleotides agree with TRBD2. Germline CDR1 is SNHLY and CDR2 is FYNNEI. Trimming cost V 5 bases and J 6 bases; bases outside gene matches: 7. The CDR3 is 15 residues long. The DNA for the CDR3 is TGTGCCAGCAGTCCGGGACTAGCCCCCCCCGGGGAGCTGTTTTTT. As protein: CASSPGLAPPGELFF.

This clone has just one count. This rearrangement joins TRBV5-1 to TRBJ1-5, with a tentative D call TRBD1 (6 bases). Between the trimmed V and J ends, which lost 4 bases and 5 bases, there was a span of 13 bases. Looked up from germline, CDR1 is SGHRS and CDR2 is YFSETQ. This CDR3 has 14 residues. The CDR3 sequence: CASSPDSIDQPQHF. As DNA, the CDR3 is TGCGCCAGCAGCCCGGACAGTATAGATCAGCCCCAGCATTTT.

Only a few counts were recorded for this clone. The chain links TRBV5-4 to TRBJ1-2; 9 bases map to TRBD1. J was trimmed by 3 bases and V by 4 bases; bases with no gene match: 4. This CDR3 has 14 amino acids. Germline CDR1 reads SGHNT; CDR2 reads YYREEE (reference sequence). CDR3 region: CASSQDRGDYGYTF. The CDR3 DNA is TGTGCCAGCAGCCAGGACAGGGGAGACTATGGCTACACCTTC.

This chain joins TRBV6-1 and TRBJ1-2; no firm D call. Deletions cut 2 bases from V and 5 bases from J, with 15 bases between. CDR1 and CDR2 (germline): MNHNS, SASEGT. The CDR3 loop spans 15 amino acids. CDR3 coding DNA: TGTGCCAGCAGTGAAAAGTGGGGAGGGTTATATGGCTACACCTTC. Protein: CASSEKWGGLYGYTF.